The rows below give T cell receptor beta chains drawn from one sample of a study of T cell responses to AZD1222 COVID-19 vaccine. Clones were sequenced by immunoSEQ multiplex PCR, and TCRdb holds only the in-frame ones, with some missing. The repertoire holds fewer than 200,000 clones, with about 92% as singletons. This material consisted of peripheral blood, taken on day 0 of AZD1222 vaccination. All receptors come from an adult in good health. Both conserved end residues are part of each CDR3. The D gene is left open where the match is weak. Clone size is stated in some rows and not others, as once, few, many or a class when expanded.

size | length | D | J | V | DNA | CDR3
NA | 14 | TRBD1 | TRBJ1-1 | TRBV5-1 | TGCGCCAGCAGCCGGGGACAGGAGAACACTGAAGCTTTCTTT | CASSRGQENTEAFF
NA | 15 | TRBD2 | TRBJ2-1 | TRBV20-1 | TGCAGTGCTAGTCCTCTAGCGGGTTACAACAATGAGCAGTTCTTC | CSASPLAGYNNEQFF
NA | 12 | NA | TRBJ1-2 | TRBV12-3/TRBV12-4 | TGTGCCAGCAGTTTGGGAGGGAGAGGCTACACCTTC | CASSLGGRGYTF
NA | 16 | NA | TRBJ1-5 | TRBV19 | TGTGCCAGTAGTATAGAAGGCCAGGTTAGCAATCAGCCCCAGCATTTT | CASSIEGQVSNQPQHF
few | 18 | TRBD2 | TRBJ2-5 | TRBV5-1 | TGCGCCAGCAGCCCCAAACTAGCGGGAGTGGTAGGGGGAGAGACCCAGTACTTC | CASSPKLAGVVGGETQYF
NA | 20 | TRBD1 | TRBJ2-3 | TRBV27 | TGTGCCAGCAGTTTCACTTCCGGGACAGGTTTTATACCCCGCACAGATACGCAGTATTTT | CASSFTSGTGFIPRTDTQYF
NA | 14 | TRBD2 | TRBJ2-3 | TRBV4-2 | TGTGCCAGCAGCCAAGGACTAGCGGGGGATACGCAGTATTTT | CASSQGLAGDTQYF
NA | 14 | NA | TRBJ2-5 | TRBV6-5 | TGTGCCAGCAGTTACTCTCAGGGAAGGGAGACCCAGTACTTC | CASSYSQGRETQYF
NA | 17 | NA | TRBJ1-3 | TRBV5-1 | TGCGCCAGCAGCTTGGATGGGGCAGGGAACTCTGGAAACACCATATATTTT | CASSLDGAGNSGNTIYF
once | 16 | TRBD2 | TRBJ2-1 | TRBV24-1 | TGTGCCACCAGTGACCGAACGGGAGGCTCCTACAATGAGCAGTTCTTC | CATSDRTGGSYNEQFF
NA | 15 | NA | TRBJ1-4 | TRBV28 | TGTGCCAGCAGTTTATCTGGGGCCAAAATGGGGAAACTGTTTTTT | CASSLSGAKMGKLFF
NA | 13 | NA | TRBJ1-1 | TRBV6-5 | TGTGCCAGCAGGGAGCGTGGGGGCACTGAAGCTTTCTTT | CASRERGGTEAFF
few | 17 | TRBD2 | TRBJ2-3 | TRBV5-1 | TGCGCCAGCAGCTTGGGGACTAGCGGGAGGAGTCAGGATACGCAGTATTTT | CASSLGTSGRSQDTQYF
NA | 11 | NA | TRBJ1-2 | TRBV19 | TGTGCCAGTCTGACGGGGCTGGGCTACACCTTC | CASLTGLGYTF
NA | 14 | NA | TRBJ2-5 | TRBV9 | TGTGCCAGCAGCGTAGCGGCAGGGGGGGAGACCCAGTACTTC | CASSVAAGGETQYF
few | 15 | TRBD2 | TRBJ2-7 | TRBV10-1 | TGCGCCAGCAGTGAGAAAGCGGGAGGTAACTACGAGCAGTACTTC | CASSEKAGGNYEQYF
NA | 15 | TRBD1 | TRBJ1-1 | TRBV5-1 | TGCGCCAGCAGCTTGAGCTCAGGGGGGAACACTGAAGCTTTCTTT | CASSLSSGGNTEAFF
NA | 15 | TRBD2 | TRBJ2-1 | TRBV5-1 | TGCGCCAGCAGCTTGGTAGCGGGAGGGTACAATGAGCAGTTCTTC | CASSLVAGGYNEQFF
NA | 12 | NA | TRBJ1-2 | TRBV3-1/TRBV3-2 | TGTGCCAGCAGCCAAACCGGGTTTGGCTACACCTTC | CASSQTGFGYTF
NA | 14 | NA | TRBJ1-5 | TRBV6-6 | TGTGCCAGCAGTTGGTCGGATAGCAATCAGCCCCAGCATTTT | CASSWSDSNQPQHF
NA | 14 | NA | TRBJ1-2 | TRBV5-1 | TGCGCCAGCAGCTTGGAGCCAGGGGTTTATGGCTACACCTTC | CASSLEPGVYGYTF
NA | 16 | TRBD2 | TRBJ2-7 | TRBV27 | TGTGCCAGCAGACCTCTTGGACTAGCGACAGACTACGAGCAGTACTTC | CASRPLGLATDYEQYF
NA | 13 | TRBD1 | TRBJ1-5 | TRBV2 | TGTGCCAGCAGGACAGGGGGCAATCAGCCCCAGCATTTT | CASRTGGNQPQHF
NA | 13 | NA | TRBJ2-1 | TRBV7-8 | TGTGCCAGCAGCCCTTTGGGGTCTAATGAGCAGTTCTTC | CASSPLGSNEQFF
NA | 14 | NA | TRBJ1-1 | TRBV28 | TGTGCCAGCAGTGTGGACAGATTGAACACTGAAGCTTTCTTT | CASSVDRLNTEAFF
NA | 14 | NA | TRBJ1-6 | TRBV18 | TGTGCCAGCTCCTACAGGGAGGACGGTTCACCCCTCCACTTT | CASSYREDGSPLHF
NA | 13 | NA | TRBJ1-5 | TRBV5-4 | TGTGCCAGCAGCTTGGACAGGGACCAGCCCCAGCATTTT | CASSLDRDQPQHF
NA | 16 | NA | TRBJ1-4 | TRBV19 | TGTGCCAGTAGGGCTAATGGACGGACCCTTAATGAAAAACTGTTTTTT | CASRANGRTLNEKLFF
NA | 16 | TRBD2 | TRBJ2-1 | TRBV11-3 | TGTGCCAGCAGCTTAGATGGGACTAGCGTGTACAATGAGCAGTTCTTC | CASSLDGTSVYNEQFF
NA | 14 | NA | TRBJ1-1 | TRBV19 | TGTGCCAGTAGTCTCGGACTGATGAACACTGAAGCTTTCTTT | CASSLGLMNTEAFF
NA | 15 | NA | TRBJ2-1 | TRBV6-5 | TGTGCCACCCTATCCCTAGCGCGGTCCTACAATGAGCAGTTCTTC | CATLSLARSYNEQFF
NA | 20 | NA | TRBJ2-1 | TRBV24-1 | TGTGCCACCAGTGTTACCCCTTACCCCATCTTCGTGGTCGGGGACAATGAGCAGTTCTTC | CATSVTPYPIFVVGDNEQFF
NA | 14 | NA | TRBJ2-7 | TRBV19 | TGTGCCAGTAGTATTTATGGCGGAACCTACGAGCAGTACTTC | CASSIYGGTYEQYF
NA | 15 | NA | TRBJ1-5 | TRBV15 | TGTGCCACCAGCAGAGATAAGGGCTTCAATCAGCCCCAGCATTTT | CATSRDKGFNQPQHF
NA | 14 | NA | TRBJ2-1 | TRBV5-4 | TGTGCCAGCAGCTTGGGTCAGGGCAGCAGTGAGCAGTTCTTC | CASSLGQGSSEQFF
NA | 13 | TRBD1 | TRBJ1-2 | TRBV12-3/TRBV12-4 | TGTGCCAGCAGCCCACAACACAGGGGCGGCTACACCTTC | CASSPQHRGGYTF
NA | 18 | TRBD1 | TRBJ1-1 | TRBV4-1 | TGCGCCAGCAGCCAAGATAGGGGACAGGGGGCCCGGAACACTGAAGCTTTCTTT | CASSQDRGQGARNTEAFF
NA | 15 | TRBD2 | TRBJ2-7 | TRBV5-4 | TGTGCCAGCAGCTTGGGTGCGGGAGAAACCTACGAGCAGTACTTC | CASSLGAGETYEQYF
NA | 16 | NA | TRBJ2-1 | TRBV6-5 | TGTGCCAGCAGTTACACAAGTCCCGGGACTGGGACAGAGCAGTTCTTC | CASSYTSPGTGTEQFF
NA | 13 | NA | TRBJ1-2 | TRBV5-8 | TGTGCCAGCAGCCCACACCGGGACACTGGCTACACCTTC | CASSPHRDTGYTF
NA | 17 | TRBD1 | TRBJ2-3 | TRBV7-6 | TGTGCCAGCAGTTCAGAGGGACAGTGGCTTCCCCTCGGTATGCAGTATTTT | CASSSEGQWLPLGMQYF
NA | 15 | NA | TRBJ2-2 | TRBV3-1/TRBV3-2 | TGTGCCAGCAGCCACCACGTCACACCTCCCGGTGAGCTGTTTTTT | CASSHHVTPPGELFF
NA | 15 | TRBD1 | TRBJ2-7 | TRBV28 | TGTGCCAGCAGTCAATGGGACAGGACCTCCTACGAGCAGTACTTC | CASSQWDRTSYEQYF
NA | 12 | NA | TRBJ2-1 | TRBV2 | TGTGCCAGCAGCCTCCTCTCAGATGAGCAGTTCTTC | CASSLLSDEQFF
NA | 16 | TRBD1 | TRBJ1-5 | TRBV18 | TGTGCCAGCTCACCCTCGGACAGGGGAGGCAATCAGCCCCAGCATTTT | CASSPSDRGGNQPQHF
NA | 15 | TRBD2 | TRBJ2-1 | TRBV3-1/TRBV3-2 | TGTGCCAGCGGGACTAGCGGGAGCCCCTGGGATGAGCAGTTCTTC | CASGTSGSPWDEQFF